Listed below are T cell receptor beta chains from one sample, sequenced in a study of cytomegalovirus exposure and HLA in healthy donors. The protocol was immunoSEQ multiplex PCR, while the TCRdb copy is restricted to in-frame clones and leaves out a portion. Of around 140,000 clones detected, 75% to 85% appear once; the ten largest clones hold roughly 8.2%. The material sequenced was PBMCs. The receptors originated from a woman between 45 and 65 years old in good health and CMV-seropositive. CDR3s include the opening cysteine and the closing phenylalanine or tryptophan. Only part of the rows carry a size: once, few, many, or a class if the clone is expanded.

clone size	V gene	J gene	CDR3 protein
-	TRBV2	TRBJ1-5	CASKTGNQPQHF
few	TRBV10-1	TRBJ2-3	CASSVTGGSTDTQYF
few	TRBV5-1	TRBJ2-7	CASSPTGSIGDEQYF
-	TRBV5-1	TRBJ1-5	CASSPTGGQQPQHF
-	TRBV7-2	TRBJ1-1	CASTLIRQSEAFF
-	TRBV28	TRBJ2-7	CASSLVGKRTSYEQYF
-	TRBV28	TRBJ1-2	CASSLPPPGDYGYTF
-	TRBV6-1	TRBJ2-5	CASREGGTGVQETQYF
-	TRBV6-6	TRBJ1-2	CASYSYGYTF
-	TRBV29-1	TRBJ2-1	CSVEPRADSYNEQFF
-	TRBV9	TRBJ2-1	CASSANLGLAMYNEQFF
-	TRBV29-1	TRBJ2-3	CSVEGGTGADTQYF
-	TRBV5-1	TRBJ2-7	CASSLTSGSGSYEQYF
-	TRBV5-5	TRBJ2-7	CASSVAEGPSYEQYF
-	TRBV5-1	TRBJ2-7	CASSRDSLYEQYF
-	TRBV18	TRBJ2-3	CASLSSGVTDTQYF
-	TRBV5-1	TRBJ1-1	CASSLITGVAEAFF
-	TRBV2	TRBJ2-1	CASSPLYNEQFF
-	TRBV30	TRBJ1-1	CAWSKQGTMNTEAFF
-	TRBV27	TRBJ2-1	CASSLSRQSSYNEQFF
once	TRBV18	TRBJ2-1	CASSEGDEQFF
once	TRBV19	TRBJ1-5	CASSPRYGQSYYQPQHF
-	TRBV18	TRBJ2-7	CASSPRSLGRTGSAYEQYF
-	TRBV6-1	TRBJ1-3	CASGQGFGNTIYF
-	TRBV28	TRBJ1-2	CASSFVQGGGYTF
-	TRBV18	-	CASSPSGGRVEQYF
-	TRBV7-2	TRBJ1-5	CASSPRRTRDPQHF
-	TRBV27	TRBJ2-3	CASSLTALSTDTQYF
once	TRBV7-2	TRBJ2-3	CASSSYSYDTQYF
-	TRBV27	TRBJ2-7	CASSSRYLYWSGEQYF
-	TRBV5-5	TRBJ1-5	CASSSLQGINQPQHF
-	TRBV6-5	TRBJ1-1	CASSVWGQSPEAFF
-	TRBV29-1	TRBJ2-7	CSGWGGDSYEQYF
-	TRBV7-8	TRBJ1-5	CASSTGGNQPQHF
-	TRBV5-4	TRBJ2-3	CASSLRIAGAADTQYF
-	TRBV1	TRBJ1-2	CTSRLTNRVSDYGYTF
-	TRBV6-6	TRBJ2-4	CASSTGQGEVNIQYF
-	TRBV2	TRBJ2-2	CASSPISLAGGTGELFF
-	TRBV7-2	TRBJ2-5	CASSEDRGRETQYF
-	TRBV6-1	TRBJ1-6	CASSEGLNRGSPLHF
few	TRBV19	TRBJ2-7	CASKRGQGSSYEQYF
-	TRBV7-9	TRBJ2-7	CASSLVEATEQYF
-	TRBV19	TRBJ2-2	CASSIGQPNTGELFF
-	TRBV13	TRBJ2-6	CASSSYLQDSGANVLTF
-	TRBV5-1	TRBJ1-1	CASSLETGLNTEAFF
-	TRBV28	TRBJ1-2	CASSYGQEITF
-	TRBV7-9	TRBJ1-6	CASSLEGDAYSPLHF
-	TRBV5-6	TRBJ1-2	CASSPRGMDGYTF
-	TRBV6-6	TRBJ1-6	CASSYSGRGSPLHF
-	TRBV19	TRBJ1-6	CASSPGRGNSPLHF
-	TRBV30	TRBJ1-5	CAWREGGINQPQHF
-	TRBV7-3	TRBJ2-6	CASSLLGDSRHSGANVLTF